A selection of T cell receptor beta chains follows, all from one sample in a study of OX40 agonist ivuxolimab in advanced cancers. Here immunoSEQ multiplex PCR was the method, and the copy in TCRdb shows in-frame clones only, minus some. The table has tens of thousands of clones, 75% to 85% seen once; the top ten hold 4% to 5%. Here the sequenced sample was CD4+ or CD8+ T cells sorted from blood, taken in a trial of the OX40 agonist ivuxolimab. Receptor source: an adult with an advanced solid tumor such as melanoma, head and neck, liver or kidney cancer. Both conserved end residues are part of each CDR3. The D gene is left open where the match is weak. Only part of the rows carry a size: once, few, many, or a class if the clone is expanded.

CDR3aa: CASNDGGGQETQYF; CDR3nt: TGTGCCAGTAACGATGGCGGCGGCCAAGAGACCCAGTACTTC; abundance: NA; v_gene: TRBV19; d_gene: NA; j_gene: TRBJ2-5
CDR3aa: CASRDSYEQYF; CDR3nt: TGTGCCAGCAGGGACAGTTACGAGCAGTACTTC; abundance: NA; v_gene: TRBV6-1; d_gene: NA; j_gene: TRBJ2-7
CDR3aa: CASTPRAGWSSYEQYF; CDR3nt: TGTGCCAGTACCCCCCGGGCGGGGTGGAGCTCCTACGAGCAGTACTTC; abundance: NA; v_gene: TRBV19; d_gene: NA; j_gene: TRBJ2-7
CDR3aa: CASSKGYGNTIYF; CDR3nt: TGCGCCAGCAGCAAAGGATATGGAAACACCATATATTTT; abundance: NA; v_gene: TRBV4-1; d_gene: NA; j_gene: TRBJ1-3
CDR3aa: CASSPERQASSYEQYF; CDR3nt: TGTGCCAGCAGCCCAGAAAGGCAGGCGAGCTCCTACGAGCAGTACTTC; abundance: NA; v_gene: TRBV7-2; d_gene: NA; j_gene: TRBJ2-7
CDR3aa: CASSQVKGLETQYF; CDR3nt: TGCGCCAGCAGCCAAGTCAAGGGGTTGGAGACCCAGTACTTC; abundance: NA; v_gene: TRBV4-3; d_gene: NA; j_gene: TRBJ2-5
CDR3aa: CASSGARGETQYF; CDR3nt: TGTGCCAGCAGCGGGGCCAGAGGGGAGACCCAGTACTTC; abundance: NA; v_gene: TRBV6-5; d_gene: NA; j_gene: TRBJ2-5
CDR3aa: CASSRDQPQETQYF; CDR3nt: TGTGCCAGCAGCCGGGACCAGCCCCAAGAGACCCAGTACTTC; abundance: NA; v_gene: TRBV7-2; d_gene: NA; j_gene: TRBJ2-5
CDR3aa: CSVGTGLVDQETQYF; CDR3nt: TGCAGCGTCGGGACAGGGCTTGTGGACCAAGAGACCCAGTACTTC; abundance: NA; v_gene: TRBV29-1; d_gene: TRBD1; j_gene: TRBJ2-5
CDR3aa: CSAQAGPNTEAFF; CDR3nt: TGCAGCGCCCAGGCGGGGCCGAACACTGAAGCTTTCTTT; abundance: NA; v_gene: TRBV29-1; d_gene: NA; j_gene: TRBJ1-1
CDR3aa: CAWRGFSGNTIYF; CDR3nt: TGTGCCTGGAGAGGCTTTTCTGGAAACACCATATATTTT; abundance: once; v_gene: TRBV30; d_gene: NA; j_gene: TRBJ1-3
CDR3aa: CASSSQGHFYEQYF; CDR3nt: TGTGCCAGCAGCTCTCAGGGGCACTTTTACGAGCAGTACTTC; abundance: NA; v_gene: TRBV6-5; d_gene: NA; j_gene: TRBJ2-7
CDR3aa: CASKASGRLGEQYF; CDR3nt: TGTGCCAGCAAGGCTAGCGGGAGATTAGGGGAGCAGTACTTC; abundance: NA; v_gene: TRBV7-2; d_gene: TRBD2; j_gene: TRBJ2-7
CDR3aa: CASSQASWGSYEQYF; CDR3nt: TGTGCCAGCAGCCAAGCGAGTTGGGGGTCCTACGAGCAGTACTTC; abundance: medium-sized; v_gene: TRBV14; d_gene: NA; j_gene: TRBJ2-7
CDR3aa: CASSQARAQVGRASYEQYF; CDR3nt: TGCGCCAGCAGCCAAGCCAGGGCACAAGTCGGGAGGGCCAGCTACGAGCAGTACTTC; abundance: NA; v_gene: TRBV4-1; d_gene: TRBD2; j_gene: TRBJ2-7
CDR3aa: CASSLRGGGTDTQYF; CDR3nt: TGTGCCAGCAGCTTGAGGGGGGGAGGGACAGATACGCAGTATTTT; abundance: NA; v_gene: TRBV5-4; d_gene: NA; j_gene: TRBJ2-3
CDR3aa: CASSESGGHPQAFF; CDR3nt: TGTGCCAGCAGTGAAAGCGGGGGACATCCTCAAGCTTTCTTT; abundance: NA; v_gene: TRBV2; d_gene: NA; j_gene: TRBJ1-1
CDR3aa: CASSRGLLAVDTQYF; CDR3nt: TGTGCCAGTAGTCGGGGACTCCTTGCGGTAGATACGCAGTATTTT; abundance: NA; v_gene: TRBV19; d_gene: NA; j_gene: TRBJ2-3
CDR3aa: CASSGLAGGGDEQFF; CDR3nt: TGTGCCAGCAGTGGACTAGCGGGGGGCGGGGATGAGCAGTTCTTC; abundance: NA; v_gene: TRBV2; d_gene: TRBD2; j_gene: TRBJ2-1
CDR3aa: CASSLAGGSGNTIYF; CDR3nt: TGCGCCAGCAGCTTGGCCGGGGGATCTGGAAACACCATATATTTT; abundance: NA; v_gene: TRBV5-1; d_gene: NA; j_gene: TRBJ1-3
CDR3aa: CASSLGGGQVVEAFF; CDR3nt: TGTGCCAGCAGTTTGGGGGGGGGACAGGTGGTTGAAGCTTTCTTT; abundance: NA; v_gene: TRBV28; d_gene: TRBD1; j_gene: TRBJ1-1
CDR3aa: CASSSDPGAETQYF; CDR3nt: TGTGCCAGCAGTTCCGACCCAGGGGCAGAGACCCAGTACTTC; abundance: NA; v_gene: TRBV6-6; d_gene: NA; j_gene: TRBJ2-5
CDR3aa: CASSEVGGRNEQFF; CDR3nt: TGTGCCAGCAGTGAAGTGGGGGGGCGGAATGAGCAGTTCTTC; abundance: NA; v_gene: TRBV6-1; d_gene: NA; j_gene: TRBJ2-1
CDR3aa: CASSQPGNTEAFF; CDR3nt: TGCGCCAGCAGCCAACCAGGGAACACTGAAGCTTTCTTT; abundance: few; v_gene: TRBV4-1; d_gene: NA; j_gene: TRBJ1-1
CDR3aa: CASSVGPLVEEQYF; CDR3nt: TGTGCCAGCAGCGTAGGACCACTCGTGGAAGAGCAGTACTTC; abundance: NA; v_gene: TRBV9; d_gene: NA; j_gene: TRBJ2-7
CDR3aa: CASPGLAGGEQYF; CDR3nt: TGTGCCTCCCCGGGACTAGCGGGAGGCGAGCAGTACTTC; abundance: NA; v_gene: TRBV30; d_gene: TRBD2; j_gene: TRBJ2-7
CDR3aa: CASSLGLVTDTQYF; CDR3nt: TGCGCCAGCAGCTTGGGACTAGTAACAGATACGCAGTATTTT; abundance: few; v_gene: TRBV5-1; d_gene: NA; j_gene: TRBJ2-3
CDR3aa: CASSSGRQGFSFEQYF; CDR3nt: TGCGCCAGCAGCTCGGGGCGACAGGGCTTTTCGTTCGAGCAGTACTTC; abundance: NA; v_gene: TRBV5-1; d_gene: TRBD1; j_gene: TRBJ2-7
CDR3aa: CASSSQGMGGYTF; CDR3nt: TGTGCCAGCAGCTCACAGGGGATGGGTGGCTACACCTTC; abundance: NA; v_gene: TRBV7-2; d_gene: TRBD1; j_gene: TRBJ1-2
CDR3aa: CASSLGPGFTGELFF; CDR3nt: TGTGCCAGCAGCTTAGGTCCGGGTTTTACCGGGGAGCTGTTTTTT; abundance: NA; v_gene: TRBV7-2; d_gene: NA; j_gene: TRBJ2-2
CDR3aa: CASSRGAGSDTQYF; CDR3nt: TGTGCCAGTAGCCGCGGGGCAGGATCTGATACGCAGTATTTT; abundance: NA; v_gene: TRBV19; d_gene: NA; j_gene: TRBJ2-3
CDR3aa: CASSLKLPYSNQPQHF; CDR3nt: TGTGCCAGCAGTTTGAAACTTCCATATAGCAATCAGCCCCAGCATTTT; abundance: NA; v_gene: TRBV27; d_gene: NA; j_gene: TRBJ1-5
CDR3aa: CASSSQLGPGGAQYF; CDR3nt: TGTGCCAGCAGCTCTCAATTGGGGCCTGGGGGGGCCCAGTACTTC; abundance: NA; v_gene: TRBV7-2; d_gene: TRBD2; j_gene: TRBJ2-5
CDR3aa: CASSLGGSYNEQFF; CDR3nt: TGTGCCAGCAGCTTGGGGGGGTCCTACAATGAGCAGTTCTTC; abundance: NA; v_gene: TRBV7-6; d_gene: TRBD2; j_gene: TRBJ2-1
CDR3aa: CASSPPGPGGIVNQPQHF; CDR3nt: TGTGCCAGCAGCCCCCCGGGTCCTGGTGGGATAGTCAATCAGCCCCAGCATTTT; abundance: NA; v_gene: TRBV5-8; d_gene: NA; j_gene: TRBJ1-5
CDR3aa: CASSDRGRTDTQYF; CDR3nt: TGTGCCAGCAGCGACAGGGGGCGAACAGATACGCAGTATTTT; abundance: once; v_gene: TRBV2; d_gene: TRBD1; j_gene: TRBJ2-3
CDR3aa: CASSTPGGEQYF; CDR3nt: TGTGCCAGCAGCACGCCGGGGGGCGAGCAGTACTTC; abundance: NA; v_gene: TRBV7-7; d_gene: TRBD2; j_gene: TRBJ2-7
CDR3aa: CASSQPGGNQPQHF; CDR3nt: TGCGCCAGCAGCCAACCCGGGGGCAATCAGCCCCAGCATTTT; abundance: NA; v_gene: TRBV4-1; d_gene: NA; j_gene: TRBJ1-5
CDR3aa: CASSLAWVTGSGANVLTF; CDR3nt: TGTGCCAGCAGCTTAGCCTGGGTGACGGGCTCTGGGGCCAACGTCCTGACTTTC; abundance: NA; v_gene: TRBV7-8; d_gene: NA; j_gene: TRBJ2-6
CDR3aa: CASSFRGGLSKQYF; CDR3nt: TGTGCCAGCAGCTTTAGAGGGGGTCTTTCGAAGCAGTACTTC; abundance: NA; v_gene: TRBV7-2; d_gene: NA; j_gene: TRBJ2-7
CDR3aa: CASSPGTSGRHEQFF; CDR3nt: TGTGCCAGCAGCCCCGGGACTAGCGGGAGGCATGAGCAGTTCTTC; abundance: NA; v_gene: TRBV7-3; d_gene: TRBD2; j_gene: TRBJ2-1
CDR3aa: CASSSVQETQYF; CDR3nt: TGCGCCAGCAGCTCCGTTCAAGAGACCCAGTACTTC; abundance: NA; v_gene: TRBV5-1; d_gene: NA; j_gene: TRBJ2-5
CDR3aa: CASSIREGSPLHF; CDR3nt: TGTGCCAGTAGTATTCGGGAGGGTTCACCCCTCCACTTT; abundance: NA; v_gene: TRBV19; d_gene: NA; j_gene: TRBJ1-6
CDR3aa: CASSVDRVVQPQHF; CDR3nt: TGTGCCAGCAGCGTGGACAGGGTGGTTCAGCCCCAGCATTTT; abundance: NA; v_gene: TRBV7-9; d_gene: TRBD1; j_gene: TRBJ1-5
CDR3aa: CASHRGVQETQYF; CDR3nt: TGTGCCAGTCACAGGGGGGTCCAAGAGACCCAGTACTTC; abundance: NA; v_gene: TRBV10-3; d_gene: TRBD1; j_gene: TRBJ2-5